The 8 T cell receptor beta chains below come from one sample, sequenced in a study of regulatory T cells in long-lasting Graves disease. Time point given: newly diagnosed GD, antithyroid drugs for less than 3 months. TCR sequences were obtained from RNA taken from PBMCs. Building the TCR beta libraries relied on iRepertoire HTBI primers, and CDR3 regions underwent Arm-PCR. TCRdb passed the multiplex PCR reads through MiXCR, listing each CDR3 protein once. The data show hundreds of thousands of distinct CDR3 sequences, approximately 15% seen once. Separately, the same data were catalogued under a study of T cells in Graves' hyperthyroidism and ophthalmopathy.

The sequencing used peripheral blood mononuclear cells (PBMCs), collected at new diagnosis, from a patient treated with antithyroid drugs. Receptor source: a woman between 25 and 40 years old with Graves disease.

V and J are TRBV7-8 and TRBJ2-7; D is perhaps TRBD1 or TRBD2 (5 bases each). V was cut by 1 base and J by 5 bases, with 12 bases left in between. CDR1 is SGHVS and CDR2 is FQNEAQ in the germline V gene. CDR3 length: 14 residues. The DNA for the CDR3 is TGTGCCAGCAGCTTAGGCTGGGGACGGAACGAGCAGTACTTC. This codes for CASSLGWGRNEQYF.

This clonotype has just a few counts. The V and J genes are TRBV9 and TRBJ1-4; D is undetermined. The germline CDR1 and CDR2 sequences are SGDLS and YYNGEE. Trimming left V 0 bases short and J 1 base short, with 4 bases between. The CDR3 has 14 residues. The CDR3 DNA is TGTGCCAGCAGCGTAGGAGGAACTAATGAAAAACTGTTTTTT. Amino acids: CASSVGGTNEKLFF.

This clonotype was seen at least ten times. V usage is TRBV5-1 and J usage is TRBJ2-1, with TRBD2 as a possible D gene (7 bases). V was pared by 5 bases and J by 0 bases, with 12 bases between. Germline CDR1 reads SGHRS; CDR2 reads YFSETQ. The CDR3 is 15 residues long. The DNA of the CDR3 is TGCGCCAGCAGGCGGCGGGGGCTCTCCTACAATGAGCAGTTCTTC. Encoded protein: CASRRRGLSYNEQFF.

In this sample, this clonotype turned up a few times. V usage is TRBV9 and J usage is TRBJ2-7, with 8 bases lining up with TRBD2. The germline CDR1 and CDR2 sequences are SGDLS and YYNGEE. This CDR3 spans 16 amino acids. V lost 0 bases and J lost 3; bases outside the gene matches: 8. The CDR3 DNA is TGTGCCAGCAGCGTAGCAGCCCCAGCGGGAGTCTACGAGCAGTACTTC. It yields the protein CASSVAAPAGVYEQYF.

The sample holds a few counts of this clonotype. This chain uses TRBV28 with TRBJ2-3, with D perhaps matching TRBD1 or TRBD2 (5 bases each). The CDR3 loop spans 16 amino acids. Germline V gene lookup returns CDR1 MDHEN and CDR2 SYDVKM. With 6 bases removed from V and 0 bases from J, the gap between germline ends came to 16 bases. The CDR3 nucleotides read TGTGCCAGCAGCTCCCCTAGGGGAGCGAGCACAGATACGCAGTATTTT. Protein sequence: CASSSPRGASTDTQYF.

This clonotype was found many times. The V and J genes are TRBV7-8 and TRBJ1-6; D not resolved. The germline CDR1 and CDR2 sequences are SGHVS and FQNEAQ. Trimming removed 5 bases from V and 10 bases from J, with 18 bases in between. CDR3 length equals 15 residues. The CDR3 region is CASSLGPGWGSPLHF. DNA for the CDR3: TGTGCCAGCAGCCTAGGGCCAGGTTGGGGATCACCCCTCCACTTT.

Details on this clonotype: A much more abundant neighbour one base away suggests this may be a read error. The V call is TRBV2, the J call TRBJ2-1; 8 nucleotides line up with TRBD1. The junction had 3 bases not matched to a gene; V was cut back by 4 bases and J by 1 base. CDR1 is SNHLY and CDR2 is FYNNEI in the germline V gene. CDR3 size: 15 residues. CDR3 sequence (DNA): TGTGCCAGCAGTGGCTACAGGGGGTCCTACAATGAGCAGTTCTTC. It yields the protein CASSGYRGSYNEQFF.

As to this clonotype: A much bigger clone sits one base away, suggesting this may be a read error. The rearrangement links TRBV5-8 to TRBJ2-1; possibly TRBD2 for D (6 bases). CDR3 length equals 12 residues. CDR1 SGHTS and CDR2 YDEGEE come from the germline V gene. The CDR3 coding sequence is TGTGCCCGCAGCTATAGCGGTAATGAGCAGTTCTTC. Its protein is CARSYSGNEQFF.